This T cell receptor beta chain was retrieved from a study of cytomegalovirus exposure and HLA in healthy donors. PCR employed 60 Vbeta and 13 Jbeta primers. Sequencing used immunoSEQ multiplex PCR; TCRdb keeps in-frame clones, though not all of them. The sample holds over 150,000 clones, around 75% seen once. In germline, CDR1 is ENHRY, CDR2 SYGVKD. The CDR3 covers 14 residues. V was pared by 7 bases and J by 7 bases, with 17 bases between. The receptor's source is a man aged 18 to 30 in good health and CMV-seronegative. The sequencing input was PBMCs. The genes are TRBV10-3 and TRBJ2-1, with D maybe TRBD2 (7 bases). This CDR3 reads CAITGGGFGNEQFF. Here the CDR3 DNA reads TGTGCCATCACGGGGGGCGGGTTCGGGAATGAGCAGTTCTTC.